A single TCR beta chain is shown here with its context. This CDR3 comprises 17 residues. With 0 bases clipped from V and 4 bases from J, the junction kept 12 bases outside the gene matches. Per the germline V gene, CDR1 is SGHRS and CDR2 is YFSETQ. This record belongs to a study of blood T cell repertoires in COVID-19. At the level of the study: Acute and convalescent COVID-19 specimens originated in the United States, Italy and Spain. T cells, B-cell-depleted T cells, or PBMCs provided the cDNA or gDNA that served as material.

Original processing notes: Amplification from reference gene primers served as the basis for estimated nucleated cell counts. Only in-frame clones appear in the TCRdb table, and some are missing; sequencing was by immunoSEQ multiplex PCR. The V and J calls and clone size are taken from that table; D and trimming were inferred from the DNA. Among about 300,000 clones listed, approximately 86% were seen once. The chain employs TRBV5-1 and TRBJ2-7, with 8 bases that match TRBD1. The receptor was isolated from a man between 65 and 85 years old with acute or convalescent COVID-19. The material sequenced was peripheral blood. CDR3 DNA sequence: TGCGCCAGCAGCTTGGACAGGGGGTTGGGAAAAGTTTACGAGCAGTACTTC. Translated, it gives CASSLDRGLGKVYEQYF.